This TCR beta chain was identified in a study of blood T cell repertoires in COVID-19. Here immunoSEQ multiplex PCR was the method, and the copy in TCRdb shows in-frame clones only, minus some. The sample includes about 160,000 clones, roughly 80% of them seen just once. This CDR3 has 13 residues. V shed 1 base and J shed 3 bases, with 7 bases lying between them. The germline gives CDR1 GTSNPN, CDR2 SVGIG (reference sequence). The TCR originated in a woman aged 60 to 75 who had recovered from COVID-19. This chain connects TRBV30 to TRBJ1-3; D is perhaps TRBD1 (5 bases). The sequencing input was PBMCs or T cells enriched from blood (not recorded which). CDR3 DNA sequence: TGTGCCTGGAGTGGCAGGGATGGAAACACCATATATTTT. Translating gives CAWSGRDGNTIYF.